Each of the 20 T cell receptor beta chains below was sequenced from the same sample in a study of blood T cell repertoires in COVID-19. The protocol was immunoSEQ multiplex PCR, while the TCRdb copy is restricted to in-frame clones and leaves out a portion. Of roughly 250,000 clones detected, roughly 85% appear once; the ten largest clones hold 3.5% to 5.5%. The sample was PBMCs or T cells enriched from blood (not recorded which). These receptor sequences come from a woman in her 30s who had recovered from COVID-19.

CDR3 sequence (DNA): TGTGCCAGTAGTATAAGTTCCGGGACAGGGCTTGAGACCCAGTACTTC. This encodes CASSISSGTGLETQYF. This chain joins TRBV19 and TRBJ2-5, with 9 bases aligning to TRBD1. Germline V lookup: CDR1 LNHDA, CDR2 SQIVND (reference sequence). The V gene end was trimmed by 2 bases and the J gene end by 5 bases; junction bases not matched to a gene: 9. The CDR3 extends over 16 amino acids.

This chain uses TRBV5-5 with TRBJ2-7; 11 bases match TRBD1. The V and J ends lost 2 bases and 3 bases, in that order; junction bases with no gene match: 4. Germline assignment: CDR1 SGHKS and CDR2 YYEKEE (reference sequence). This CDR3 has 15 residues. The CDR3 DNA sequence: TGTGCCAGCAGCTTCGGGACAGGGGGTTTCTACGAGCAGTACTTC. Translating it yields CASSFGTGGFYEQYF.

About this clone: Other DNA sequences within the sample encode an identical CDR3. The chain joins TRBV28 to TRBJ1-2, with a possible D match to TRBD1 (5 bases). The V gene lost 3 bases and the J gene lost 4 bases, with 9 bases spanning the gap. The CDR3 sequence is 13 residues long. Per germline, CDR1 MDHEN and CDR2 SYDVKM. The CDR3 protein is CASSLSRVYGYTF. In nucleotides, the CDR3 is TGTGCCAGCAGTTTGAGCAGGGTCTATGGCTACACCTTC.

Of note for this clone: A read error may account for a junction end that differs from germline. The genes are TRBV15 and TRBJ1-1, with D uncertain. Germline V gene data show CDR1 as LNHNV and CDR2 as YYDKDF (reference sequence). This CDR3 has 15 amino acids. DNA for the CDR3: TGTGTCACCAGCAGAGATCGAGAATTTAACACTGAAGCTTTCTTT. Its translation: CVTSRDREFNTEAFF.

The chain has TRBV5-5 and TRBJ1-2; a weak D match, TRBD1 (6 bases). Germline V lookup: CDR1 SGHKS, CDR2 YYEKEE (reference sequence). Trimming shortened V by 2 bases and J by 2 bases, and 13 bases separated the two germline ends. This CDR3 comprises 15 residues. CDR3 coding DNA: TGTGCCAGCAGCTTAACAGGGACGGAGAACTATGGCTACACCTTC. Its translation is CASSLTGTENYGYTF.

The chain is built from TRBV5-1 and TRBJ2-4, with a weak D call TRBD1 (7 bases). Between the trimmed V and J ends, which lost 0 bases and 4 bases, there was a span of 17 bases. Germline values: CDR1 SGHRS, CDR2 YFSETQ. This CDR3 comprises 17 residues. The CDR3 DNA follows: TGCGCCAGCAGCTTGGTGTACAGGGGAGGTAGGAAAAACATTCAGTACTTC. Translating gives CASSLVYRGGRKNIQYF.

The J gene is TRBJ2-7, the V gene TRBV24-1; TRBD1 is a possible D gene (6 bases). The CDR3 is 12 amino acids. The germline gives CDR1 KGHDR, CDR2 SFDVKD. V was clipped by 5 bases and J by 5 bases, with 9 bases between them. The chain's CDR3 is CATSAPGDEQYF. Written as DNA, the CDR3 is TGTGCCACCAGTGCGCCAGGGGACGAGCAGTACTTC.

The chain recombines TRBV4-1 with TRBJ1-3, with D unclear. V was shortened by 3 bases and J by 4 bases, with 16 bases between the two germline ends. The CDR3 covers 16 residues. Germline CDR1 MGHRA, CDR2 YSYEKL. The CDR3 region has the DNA TGCGCCAGCAGCCACCCCCCCGGAGGTTCGGGAAACACCATATATTTT. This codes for CASSHPPGGSGNTIYF.

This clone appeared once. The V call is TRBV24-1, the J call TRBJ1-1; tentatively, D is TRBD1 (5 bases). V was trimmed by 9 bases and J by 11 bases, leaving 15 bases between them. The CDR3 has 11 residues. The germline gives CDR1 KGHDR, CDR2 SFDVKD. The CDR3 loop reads CATGQGAEAFF. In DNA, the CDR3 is TGTGCCACCGGACAAGGGGCCGAGGCTTTCTTT.

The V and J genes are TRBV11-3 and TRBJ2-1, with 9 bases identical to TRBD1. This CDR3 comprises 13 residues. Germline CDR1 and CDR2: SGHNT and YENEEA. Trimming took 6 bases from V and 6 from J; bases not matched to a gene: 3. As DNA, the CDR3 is TGTGCCAGCAGTTTGGACAGGGGCAATGAGCAGTTCTTC. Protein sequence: CASSLDRGNEQFF.

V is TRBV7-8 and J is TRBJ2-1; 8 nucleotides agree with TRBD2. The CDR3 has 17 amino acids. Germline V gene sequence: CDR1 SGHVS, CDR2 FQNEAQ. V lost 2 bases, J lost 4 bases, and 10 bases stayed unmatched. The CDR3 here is CASSLSLLAASYNEQFF. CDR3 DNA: TGTGCCAGCAGCTTATCCTTACTAGCGGCAAGTTACAATGAGCAGTTCTTC.

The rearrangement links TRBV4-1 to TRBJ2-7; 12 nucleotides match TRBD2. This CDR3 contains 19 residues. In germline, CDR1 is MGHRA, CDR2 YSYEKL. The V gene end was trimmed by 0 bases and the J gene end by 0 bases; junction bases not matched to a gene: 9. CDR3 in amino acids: CASSQDLSSGRANSYEQYF. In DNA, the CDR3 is TGCGCCAGCAGCCAAGACCTGTCTAGCGGGAGGGCCAACTCCTACGAGCAGTACTTC.

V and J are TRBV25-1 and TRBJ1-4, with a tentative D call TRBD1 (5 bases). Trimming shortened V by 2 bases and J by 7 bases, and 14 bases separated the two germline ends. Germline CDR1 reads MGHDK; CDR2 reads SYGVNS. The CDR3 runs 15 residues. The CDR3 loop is CASSEHQGPSEKLFF. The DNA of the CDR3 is TGTGCCAGCAGTGAACATCAGGGCCCTAGTGAAAAACTGTTTTTT.

The CDR3 region is CASSLGQGHGYTF. CDR3 sequence (DNA): TGTGCCAGCAGCCTCGGACAGGGGCATGGCTACACCTTC. V gene TRBV7-2 combines with J gene TRBJ1-2; 9 bases map to TRBD1. Germline-derived CDR1 and CDR2 are SGHTA and FQGNSA. The junction had 4 bases not matched to a gene; V was cut back by 5 bases and J by 6 bases. The length of the CDR3 is 13 residues.

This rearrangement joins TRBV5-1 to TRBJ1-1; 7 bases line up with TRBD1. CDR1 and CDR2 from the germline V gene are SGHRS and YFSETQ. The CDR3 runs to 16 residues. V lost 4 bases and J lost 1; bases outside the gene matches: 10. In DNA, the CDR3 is TGCGCCAGCAGCCCCTGGAACGGACAGGCGAACACTGAAGCTTTCTTT. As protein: CASSPWNGQANTEAFF.

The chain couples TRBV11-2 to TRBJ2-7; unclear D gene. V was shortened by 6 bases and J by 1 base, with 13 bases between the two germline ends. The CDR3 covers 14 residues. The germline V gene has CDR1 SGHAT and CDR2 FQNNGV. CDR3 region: CASSKVEQSYEQYF. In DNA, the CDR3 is TGTGCCAGCAGTAAGGTCGAACAGTCCTACGAGCAGTACTTC.

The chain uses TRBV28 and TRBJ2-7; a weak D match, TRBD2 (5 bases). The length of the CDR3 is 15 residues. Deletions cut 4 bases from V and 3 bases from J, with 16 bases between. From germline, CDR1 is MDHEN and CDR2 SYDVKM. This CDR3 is CASSSRFGVSYEQYF. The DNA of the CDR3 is TGTGCCAGCAGTTCCCGCTTCGGGGTTAGCTACGAGCAGTACTTC.

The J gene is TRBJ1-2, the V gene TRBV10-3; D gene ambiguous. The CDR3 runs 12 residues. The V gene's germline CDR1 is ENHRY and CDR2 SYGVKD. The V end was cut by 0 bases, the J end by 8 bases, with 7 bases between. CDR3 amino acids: CAISESAGGYTF. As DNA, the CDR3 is TGTGCCATCAGTGAGTCGGCGGGGGGCTACACCTTC.

CDR3 sequence: CASISGNYNEQFF. The CDR3 DNA reads as TGTGCCAGCATTAGCGGGAACTACAATGAGCAGTTCTTC. The V and J genes are TRBV28 and TRBJ2-1; 8 bases fit TRBD2. V was clipped by 7 bases and J by 3 bases; unmatched bases: 2. Germline V CDR1 and CDR2: MDHEN, SYDVKM. The CDR3 is 13 residues long. The full variable domain, completed using reference TRBV28 and TRBJ2-1, is DVKVTQSSRYLVKRTGEKVFLECVQDMDHENMFWYRQDPGLGLRLIYFSYDVKMKEKGDIPEGYSVSREKKERFSLILESASTNQTSMYLCASISGNYNEQFFGPGTRLTVL.

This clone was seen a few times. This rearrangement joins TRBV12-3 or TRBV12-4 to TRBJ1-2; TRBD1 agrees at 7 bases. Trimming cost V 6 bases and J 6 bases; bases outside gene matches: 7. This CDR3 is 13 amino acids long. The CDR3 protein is CASSPLTGDGYTF. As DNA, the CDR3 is TGTGCCAGCAGCCCGCTCACAGGGGATGGCTACACCTTC.